This T cell receptor (beta chain) was sequenced for a study of Graves' ophthalmopathy and Graves' hyperthyroidism. Scientists amplified the TCR beta CDR3 regions from RNA transcripts. RT-PCR with HTBI primers came first, then second-round multiplex PCR. TCRdb called the multiplex PCR reads again in MiXCR, with one record for every CDR3 protein. The repertoire includes 660,000 or so distinct CDR3 sequences, 35% to 50% of them detected once, and 2.5% to 3.5% sits in the top ten. Germline CDR1 and CDR2: MGHDK and SYGVNS. The CDR3 covers 18 residues. With 8 bases removed from V and 0 bases from J, the gap between germline ends came to 26 bases.

This TCR derives from an adult man with Graves' ophthalmopathy. This sequence joins TRBV25-1 and TRBJ2-7, with D tentatively TRBD1 or TRBD2 (7 bases each). Sample: peripheral blood. In DNA, the CDR3 is TGTGCCAGCTCATCAGTACATCAGGGGGGGCCCCCCTCCTACGAGCAGTACTTC. Amino acids: CASSSVHQGGPPSYEQYF.